This T cell receptor (beta chain) emerged from a study of blood T cell repertoires in COVID-19. Background on the study: The United States, Italy and Spain provided the acute and convalescent COVID-19 samples. T cells, B-cell-depleted T cells, or PBMCs supplied cDNA or gDNA.

In the source study's methods: Estimates of nucleated cell counts were drawn from the amplification of reference gene primers. Libraries were prepared by immunoSEQ multiplex PCR; TCRdb keeps only in-frame clonotypes and omits some of them. The D gene and trimming were derived from the DNA, and the V and J assignments and clone size from that table. Of roughly 270,000 clones in the sample, roughly 85% were seen once. The CDR3 consists of 14 residues. J gave up 2 bases and V 1 base, and 2 bases lay outside the gene matches. Germline V gene sequence: CDR1 MNHNS, CDR2 SASEGT. The chain joins TRBV6-1 to TRBJ2-7; the match to TRBD1 covers 7 bases. This clonotype was obtained from a man aged 50-59 years with active or convalescent COVID-19. Material for sequencing was peripheral blood. The CDR3 loop is CASSEGDSPYEQYF. CDR3 DNA sequence: TGTGCCAGCAGTGAAGGGGACAGCCCCTACGAGCAGTACTTC.